This entry features one TCR beta chain sequence. The specificity of this receptor is unknown. Base qualities are not recorded, but no much larger clone differs from it by a single base. RNA was isolated from bulk, unsorted tissue, and RNA quality was assessed with a NanoDrop ND-1000 and an Agilent 2100. The normal lung samples consisted of distant non-tumor tissue collected more than 3 cm from the tumor edge. Donors were newly diagnosed lung cancer patients admitted for thoracic surgery in China between August and November 2014, without prior chemotherapy. Anyone who had undergone radiotherapy or chemotherapy before, or who had another cancer at the same time, was left out of the study. Surgical tissue pieces of roughly 1-2.1 cm3 were preserved in RNAlater solution and stored at -80 °C until use. V sheds 2 bases and J sheds 9 bases, leaving 14 bases between their ends. The cysteine opens and the phenylalanine closes a CDR3 of 14 amino acids. Solely the CDR3 DNA is kept, with 42 bases framed from the first base. In the germline V gene (reference sequence), CDR1 corresponds to MNHNY and CDR2 to SVGAGI.

This record belongs to a study of tumor and adjacent non-tumor tissue in lung cancer (dated by TCRdb to between 2018 and 2020). With respect to the entire study: Patients with adenocarcinoma (approximately 13), squamous cell carcinoma (2) and small cell lung cancer (1) were included in the cohort. Among the approximately 15 patients, ages ranged from roughly 31 to 76 years, about 10 were men and 5 were women, and disease was TNM stage I to III. Sequencing generated a total of roughly 130 million productive TCRbeta reads, averaging roughly 4.3 million reads per sample. The study compared bulk TCRbeta repertoires between lung tumor tissue and matched distant non-tumor lung tissue from over twelve lung cancer patients. TCRbeta CDR3 sequencing was performed on a few dozen paired specimens, with one tumor sample and one normal lung sample collected per patient. Broader findings and caveats from the paper: Younger patients had significantly higher TCR diversity, and higher tumor TCR diversity was associated with shorter overall and disease-free survival. The methods do not name the sequencing platform or mention unique molecular identifiers. Tumor tissue showed significantly higher TCR diversity (inverse Simpson) than normal lung tissue, at about 400 vs 150 (P = 0.0075, Mann-Whitney U test). Peripheral blood was not sequenced, so blood TCRbeta repertoires in these lung cancer patients were not examined. The top 100 clones accounted for a significantly larger cumulative portion of the repertoire in normal lung than in tumor tissue. Only about 15 patients were in the cohort, and the authors stated that larger samples and more detailed clinical data are needed.

Libraries were prepared through multiplex PCR. The instrument given in TCRdb is Illumina HiSeq 2500. TCRbeta libraries were constructed through three rounds of nested PCR with primers (Table S4) according to protocols adapted from ARM-PCR. Before sequencing, PCR products of 200-500 bp were cut from the gel and purified using the QIAquick gel extraction kit. In the source study's methods: Reads were cleaned with Trimmomatic, merged with FLASH into complete CDR3 sequences, and assigned to V(D)J germline segments with MiTCR. VDJtools was used to compute clonal diversity as the inverse Simpson's index. In-frame sequences lacking a premature stop codon were counted as productive reads. TCRdb reprocessing: public reads trimmed at Q25 with fastp, clones called with MiXCR, in-frame beta chains kept. Each record represents a unique CDR3 protein, reported with the most common genes and DNA among its rows. These V and J calls originate from TCRdb's pipeline instead of the authors' own analysis. The sample table lists roughly 43,000 distinct CDR3 sequences, around three fifths of them with a count of one. 35% to 50% of the sample is in the top ten clones.

The chain employs TRBV6-6 and TRBJ2-1; the D gene lacks a confident call. The sequenced sample was distant non-tumor lung tissue. The receptor comes from a man over 45 with non-small cell lung cancer. The DNA sequence reads TGTGCCAGCAGTTACCAGATAGGGCGCTGTGAGCAGTTCTTC. Its protein is CASSYQIGRCEQFF.